Listed below are T cell receptor beta chains from one sample, sequenced in a study of blood T cell repertoires in COVID-19. Generated by immunoSEQ multiplex PCR, the TCRdb table keeps only in-frame clones and is missing some. The profile shows just under 60,000 clones, approximately 84% of them singletons. The sequenced sample consisted of peripheral blood. These receptors were taken from a man aged 80 or over with COVID-19, enrolled during active disease. Each CDR3 is given with its conserved first and last residue. A D gene is named only where the DNA matches it firmly. Only part of the rows carry a size: once, few, many, or a class if the clone is expanded.

TRBV4-1	few	TRBD2	TRBJ2-1	CASSQDIEASGDNEQFF	TGCGCCAGCAGCCAAGATATCGAGGCTAGCGGAGACAATGAGCAGTTCTTC
TRBV28	once	NA	TRBJ1-2	CASSLGSYGYTF	TGTGCCAGCAGTTTAGGGAGCTATGGCTACACCTTC
TRBV12-3/TRBV12-4	NA	NA	TRBJ2-3	CASSLRGGNTQYF	TGTGCCAGCAGTTTACGGGGCGGGAATACGCAGTATTTT
TRBV7-6	NA	TRBD1	TRBJ2-1	CASRDRGGSNEQFF	TGTGCCAGCAGGGACAGGGGTGGGAGCAATGAGCAGTTCTTC
TRBV4-3	NA	NA	TRBJ1-1	CASSPQWGVNTEAFF	TGCGCCAGCAGCCCTCAATGGGGGGTGAACACTGAAGCTTTCTTT
TRBV14	NA	NA	TRBJ2-1	CASSQVWGLYNEQFF	TGTGCCAGCAGCCAAGTTTGGGGGCTCTACAATGAGCAGTTCTTC
TRBV7-2	NA	TRBD1	TRBJ1-5	CASTGQVDQPQHF	TGTGCCAGTACTGGACAGGTGGATCAGCCCCAGCATTTT
TRBV2	NA	TRBD1	TRBJ1-6	CASSVDRVNSPLHF	TGTGCCAGCAGTGTGGACAGGGTAAATTCACCCCTCCACTTT
TRBV7-7	NA	NA	TRBJ2-5	CASSFTGRQETQYF	TGTGCCAGCAGCTTCACGGGGAGACAAGAGACCCAGTACTTC
TRBV9	once	TRBD1	TRBJ2-2	CASSVGGTGALRPGELFF	TGTGCCAGCAGCGTAGGAGGAACAGGGGCCCTCCGTCCCGGGGAGCTGTTTTTT
TRBV5-1	NA	NA	TRBJ2-7	CASSARDNYEQYF	TGCGCCAGCAGCGCCCGGGACAACTACGAGCAGTACTTC
TRBV6-2/TRBV6-3	NA	NA	TRBJ1-5	CASSYGVGSNQPQHF	TGTGCCAGCAGTTACGGAGTCGGTAGCAATCAGCCCCAGCATTTT
TRBV4-3	few	NA	TRBJ1-6	CASSQIGGGQGNSPLHF	TGCGCCAGCAGCCAAATCGGGGGAGGGCAGGGGAATTCACCCCTCCACTTT
TRBV6-5	NA	NA	TRBJ2-1	CASTYFSEQFF	TGTGCGAGCACTTATTTTAGTGAGCAGTTCTTC
TRBV5-1	NA	TRBD2	TRBJ2-2	CASSPRGGGDFGGELFF	TGCGCCAGCAGCCCCCGGGGCGGGGGGGATTTCGGCGGGGAGCTGTTTTTT
TRBV30	few	NA	TRBJ1-2	CAWRVGEAKVWGYTF	TGTGCCTGGAGGGTCGGAGAGGCGAAGGTATGGGGCTACACCTTC
TRBV30	NA	NA	TRBJ2-5	CAYRRGQETQYF	TGTGCCTATCGGCGAGGGCAAGAGACCCAGTACTTC
TRBV12-3/TRBV12-4	NA	NA	TRBJ1-5	CASRNNRDQPQHF	TGTGCCAGCAGGAATAACAGGGACCAGCCCCAGCATTTT
TRBV5-4	NA	TRBD1	TRBJ2-2	CASSSQQGANGELFF	TGTGCCAGCAGCTCCCAACAGGGGGCGAACGGGGAGCTGTTTTTT
TRBV5-3	few	TRBD2	TRBJ2-1	CARSSGLAGTYNEQFF	TGTGCCAGAAGCTCGGGACTAGCGGGAACCTACAATGAGCAGTTCTTC
TRBV28	few	NA	TRBJ2-7	CASSLGRAYEQYF	TGTGCCAGCAGTTTGGGCAGGGCGTACGAGCAGTACTTC
TRBV29-1	NA	NA	TRBJ1-2	CSVEETGGYTF	TGCAGCGTTGAAGAAACCGGTGGCTACACCTTC
TRBV6-4	NA	TRBD2	TRBJ2-1	CASSVKAGVDNEQFF	TGTGCCAGCAGTGTTAAGGCGGGAGTCGACAATGAGCAGTTCTTC
TRBV6-1	NA	NA	TRBJ1-2	CASSEQGTGYTF	TGTGCCAGCAGTGAACAGGGGACCGGCTACACCTTC
TRBV5-5	NA	NA	TRBJ2-2	CASSLANSLNTGELFF	TGTGCCAGCAGCTTGGCAAACAGCCTGAACACCGGGGAGCTGTTTTTT